This entry features one TCR beta chain sequence. This entry comes from a study of T cell changes during pregnancy in multiple sclerosis. CDR3 length: 12 amino acids. Germline V gene data show CDR1 as SNHLY and CDR2 as FYNNEI. V trimming: 7 bases; J trimming: 16 bases; junction bases outside the gene matches: 12. The assay was immunoSEQ multiplex PCR, and TCRdb's table has in-frame clones only and misses some. The sample lists 18,000 or so clones; roughly 87% were seen once. The sequence derives from a female donor in good health, enrolled as a control in a pregnancy study. The input for sequencing was CD8+ T cells from peripheral blood mononuclear cells, taken in the second trimester of pregnancy. The chain combines TRBV2 with TRBJ2-1, with 8 bases lining up with TRBD2. CDR3 in DNA: TGTGCCAGCATTGTAGTAGAGCGGGAGCTATTCTTC. Protein product: CASIVVERELFF.